This TCR beta chain was observed in a study of beta chain features in type 1 diabetes. A single heparinised blood sample, averaging around 120 mL, was obtained per donor. As concerns this clone: No antigen is known for it. Other DNA sequences of this sample code for an identical CDR3.

There are 13 residues in the CDR3. V trimming: 5 bases; J trimming: 5 bases; junction bases outside the gene matches: 3. In germline, CDR1 is SEHNR, CDR2 FQNEAQ (reference sequence). Expressed TCRB transcripts were sequenced after all isolated RNA was converted to cDNA. Here immunoSEQ multiplex PCR was the method, and the copy in TCRdb shows in-frame clones only, minus some. This sample has 900,000 or so clones, with 15% to 20% found just once. General study results and limits: A greater similarity of naive, central memory and Treg TCRB repertoires was seen among patients than among healthy donors. A definitive answer on HLA type influencing TCRB rearrangement was not reached here.

Input material: naive CD4+ T cells from blood. This clonotype originated in a woman between 18 and 30 years old in good health. This chain connects TRBV7-9 to TRBJ1-2; the match to TRBD1 covers 9 bases. The CDR3 bases are TGTGCCAGCAGCGCAGGACAGGGGTATGGCTACACCTTC. This codes for CASSAGQGYGYTF. The full variable domain, in which reference TRBV7-9 and TRBJ1-2 provide the parts outside the CDR3, is DTGVSQNPRHKITKRGQNVTFRCDPISEHNRLYWYRQTLGQGPEFLTYFQNEAQLEKSRLLSDRFSAERPKGSFSTLEIQRTEQGDSAMYLCASSAGQGYGYTFGSGTRLTVV.